The 27 T cell receptor beta chains below come from one sample, sequenced in a study of blood T cell repertoires in COVID-19. Clones were sequenced by immunoSEQ multiplex PCR, and TCRdb holds only the in-frame ones, with some missing. This table has over 250,000 clones, approximately 90% appearing once. The sample taken for sequencing was PBMCs or T cells enriched from blood (not recorded which). The source of these receptors is a woman in her forties or fifties who had recovered from COVID-19.

This chain links TRBV18 with TRBJ1-6; maybe TRBD1 (5 bases). V lost 3 bases to trimming and J lost 14 bases, with 11 bases between them. Germline-derived CDR1 and CDR2 are KGHSH and LQKENI. This CDR3 is 12 amino acids long. The CDR3 here is CASSPQGGTLHF. The CDR3 DNA reads TGTGCCAGCTCACCGCAGGGTGGAACCCTCCACTTT.

The chain has TRBV28 and TRBJ1-6, with D uncertain. Trimming removed 3 bases at V and 7 bases at J, with 4 bases between. This CDR3 has 12 amino acids. Germline-derived CDR1 and CDR2 are MDHEN and SYDVKM. This CDR3 reads CASSFLNSPLHF. The CDR3 DNA reads as TGTGCCAGCAGTTTCCTCAATTCACCCCTCCACTTT.

The chain employs TRBV6-4 and TRBJ2-3; D is uncertain. The V gene lost 6 bases and the J gene lost 1 base, with 8 bases spanning the gap. Germline loops: CDR1 MRHNA, CDR2 SNTAGT. The CDR3 loop spans 13 amino acids. CDR3 region: CASREAGTDTQYF. As DNA, the CDR3 is TGTGCCAGCAGAGAAGCTGGCACAGATACGCAGTATTTT.

The chain is built from TRBV5-1 and TRBJ2-3; tentatively, D is TRBD2 (6 bases). The CDR3 is 14 amino acids. The V and J ends lost 6 bases and 4 bases respectively, with 15 bases between them. Germline V gene lookup returns CDR1 SGHRS and CDR2 YFSETQ. The CDR3 DNA reads as TGCGCCAGCACGGGGGAGGACGGCCCAGATACGCAGTATTTT. Its protein is CASTGEDGPDTQYF.

The chain couples TRBV28 to TRBJ1-2; 9 nucleotides align to TRBD1. The CDR3 has 14 residues. The J segment lost 6 bases and the V segment lost 6 bases, leaving 8 bases of the junction unmatched. From germline, CDR1 is MDHEN and CDR2 SYDVKM. CDR3 sequence (DNA): TGTGCCAGCAGCCGTGGGACAGGGAGGAATGGCTACACCTTC. Its translation: CASSRGTGRNGYTF.

The chain couples TRBV6-5 to TRBJ2-7; 7 bases line up with TRBD1. This CDR3 has 14 amino acids. The V segment lost 6 bases and the J segment 6 bases; nucleotides outside the gene matches: 11. In germline, CDR1 is MNHEY, CDR2 SVGAGI. For the CDR3, the DNA is TGTGCCAGCAGGTATGACAGGGTTCGCGGCGAGCAGTACTTC. This sequence encodes CASRYDRVRGEQYF.

This chain connects TRBV7-9 to TRBJ1-3; TRBD1 matches 8 bases. The germline V gene has CDR1 SEHNR and CDR2 FQNEAQ (reference sequence). Losses at the gene ends were 3 bases for V and 2 bases for J; bases not matched to a gene: 3. The CDR3 runs to 15 residues. In nucleotides, the CDR3 is TGTGCCAGCAGCTTGCAGGGGGCAGCTGGAAACACCATATATTTT. Its translation is CASSLQGAAGNTIYF.

The CDR3 spells CASSYSSGYTTEAFF. The CDR3 nucleotides are TGTGCCAGCAGTTACTCTTCAGGATATACCACTGAAGCTTTCTTT. The genes are TRBV6-5 and TRBJ1-1; no firm D call. Deletions cut 0 bases from V and 4 bases from J, with 12 bases between. The CDR3 runs 15 residues. CDR1 is MNHEY, CDR2 SVGAGI, per germline.

A word on this clone: This specimen includes other DNA sequences encoding the same CDR3. The rearrangement joins TRBV7-2 to TRBJ1-5; D uncertain. There are 14 residues in the CDR3. V was shortened by 2 bases and J by 2 bases, with 7 bases between the two germline ends. Germline V lookup: CDR1 SGHTA, CDR2 FQGNSA. The CDR3 nucleotides read TGTGCCAGCAGCTTAACTCCGGGCAATCAGCCCCAGCATTTT. It encodes CASSLTPGNQPQHF.

This rearrangement joins TRBV7-3 to TRBJ2-1; 16 nucleotides line up with TRBD2. This CDR3 has 15 amino acids. Germline V gives CDR1 SGHTA, CDR2 FQGTGA. With V trimmed by 3 bases and J by 9 bases, 2 bases remained unmatched. The CDR3 is CASSLGLAGGGEQFF. The CDR3 nucleotides read TGTGCCAGCAGCTTGGGACTAGCGGGAGGGGGTGAGCAGTTCTTC.

This clone appeared a few times. This rearrangement joins TRBV4-1 to TRBJ2-7; 11 bases are shared with TRBD2. CDR3 size: 14 residues. Per the germline V gene, CDR1 is MGHRA and CDR2 is YSYEKL. After removal of 3 bases from V and 5 bases from J, the junction contained 3 bases not matched to a gene. CDR3 loop: CASSHGLAGDEQYF. CDR3 DNA sequence: TGCGCCAGCAGCCACGGACTAGCGGGCGACGAGCAGTACTTC.

The CDR3 DNA follows: TGTGCCAGCTCACCCGGGACTAGCGGCCAAGAGACCCAGTACTTC. Residues: CASSPGTSGQETQYF. The chain is built from TRBV18 and TRBJ2-5; 11 bases map to TRBD2. V was clipped by 3 bases and J by 1 base; unmatched bases: 1. The CDR3 runs to 15 residues. Per the germline V gene, CDR1 is KGHSH and CDR2 is LQKENI.

This sequence joins TRBV13 and TRBJ2-1; 9 bases are shared with TRBD2. The CDR3 has 17 residues. With V trimmed by 0 bases and J by 3 bases, 6 bases remained unmatched. Germline CDR1 PRHDT, CDR2 FYEKMQ (reference sequence). CDR3 sequence: CASSLGPSGTSYNEQFF. The CDR3 bases are TGTGCCAGCAGCTTAGGCCCTAGCGGGACCAGCTACAATGAGCAGTTCTTC.

The DNA of the CDR3 is TGTGCCAGCAGTGCCGGTGGAAACACCATATATTTT. Translated, it gives CASSAGGNTIYF. The chain carries TRBV28 and TRBJ1-3; D is unclear. CDR1 MDHEN and CDR2 SYDVKM come from the germline V gene. Trimming pared 5 bases from V and 3 bases from J, leaving 5 bases between. The CDR3 extends over 12 amino acids.

The chain has TRBV7-9 and TRBJ2-2; 7 bases match TRBD1. The CDR3 is 14 amino acids. V lost 4 bases, J lost 1 base, and 0 bases stayed unmatched. CDR1 SEHNR and CDR2 FQNEAQ come from the germline V gene (reference sequence). This CDR3 reads CASSWDRNTGELFF. For the CDR3, the DNA is TGTGCCAGCAGCTGGGACAGGAACACCGGGGAGCTGTTTTTT.

The chain couples TRBV7-8 to TRBJ2-2; 8 bases agree with TRBD2. V was pared by 7 bases and J by 3 bases, with 7 bases of the junction left unmatched. Germline assignment: CDR1 SGHVS and CDR2 FQNEAQ. The CDR3 covers 15 residues. The CDR3 is CASTGGRTYTGELFF. CDR3 DNA sequence: TGTGCCAGCACGGGCGGGAGGACTTACACCGGGGAGCTGTTTTTT. Using reference TRBV7-8 and TRBJ2-2 for the parts outside the CDR3, the full variable domain is GAGVSQSPRYKVAKRGQDVALRCDPISGHVSLFWYQQALGQGPEFLTYFQNEAQLDKSGLPSDRFFAERPEGSVSTLKIQRTQQEDSAVYLCASTGGRTYTGELFFGEGSRLTVL.

This chain links TRBV29-1 with TRBJ2-3, with a tentative D call TRBD2 (6 bases). Germline V gives CDR1 SQVTM, CDR2 ANQGSEA. The CDR3 sequence is 12 residues long. The V end lost 7 bases, the J end lost 3 bases, and 11 bases lay between the germline ends. This CDR3 reads CSGDGSTDTQYF. As DNA, the CDR3 is TGCAGCGGGGACGGGAGTACAGATACGCAGTATTTT.

The chain is built from TRBV27 and TRBJ1-2, with 9 bases fitting TRBD1. The germline CDR1 and CDR2 sequences are MNHEY and SMNVEV (reference sequence). The CDR3 is 15 residues long. V shed 6 bases and J 6 bases; nucleotides not matched to a gene: 11. The CDR3 DNA sequence: TGTGCCAGCAGAAACCCGGGACAGGGAAGTCATGGCTACACCTTC. Protein sequence: CASRNPGQGSHGYTF.

The chain joins TRBV7-3 to TRBJ2-1; 10 bases align to TRBD1. Germline lookup yields CDR1 SGHTA and CDR2 FQGTGA. V lost 5 bases and J lost 7; bases outside the gene matches: 8. CDR3 length equals 15 residues. This CDR3 is CASSRLPGQGNEQFF. Here the CDR3 DNA reads TGTGCCAGCAGCCGCCTACCGGGACAGGGGAATGAGCAGTTCTTC. The variable domain in full, with the rest retrieved from reference TRBV7-3 and TRBJ2-1, is GAGVSQTPSNKVTEKGKYVELRCDPISGHTALYWYRQSLGQGPEFLIYFQGTGAADDSGLPNDRFFAVRPEGSVSTLKIQRTERGDSAVYLCASSRLPGQGNEQFFGPGTRLTVL.

This rearrangement joins TRBV24-1 to TRBJ2-3; TRBD2 is a possible D gene (6 bases). The germline V and J ends were trimmed by 0 bases and 3 bases, with 15 bases remaining between them. Germline CDR1 is KGHDR and CDR2 is SFDVKD. The CDR3 contains 17 residues. The CDR3 nucleotides are TGTGCCACCAGTGATTTGCCTGGGCGGGACTCGACAGATACGCAGTATTTT. It codes for CATSDLPGRDSTDTQYF.

The chain recombines TRBV6-5 with TRBJ1-1; D call uncertain. V shed 4 bases and J shed 0 bases, with 9 bases lying between them. This CDR3 contains 14 residues. The germline V gene has CDR1 MNHEY and CDR2 SVGAGI. CDR3 nucleotide sequence: TGTGCCAGCAGTTCCCAGACATTGAACACTGAAGCTTTCTTT. Translating gives CASSSQTLNTEAFF.

CDR3 bases: TGTGCTAGTGGTTCGTCCACAGATACGCAGTATTTT. Its protein product is CASGSSTDTQYF. The J gene is TRBJ2-3, the V gene TRBV12-5; no reliable D call. Trimming took off 4 bases at V and 2 bases at J, with 4 bases between the two ends. Germline loops: CDR1 LGHNT, CDR2 FRNRAP. The CDR3 loop spans 12 amino acids.

The CDR3 nucleotides read TGTGCCAGCACCCCACTACAGGGTCGGAAAGCTTTCTTT. Its protein is CASTPLQGRKAFF. The chain is built from TRBV28 and TRBJ1-1; maybe TRBD1 (6 bases). CDR3 length: 13 residues. In germline, CDR1 is MDHEN, CDR2 SYDVKM. V was cut by 7 bases and J by 9 bases, with 18 bases left in between.

CDR3 nucleotides: TGTGCCAGCAGTTACTCCGCCAGATATAATGAAAAACTGTTTTTT. Its translation: CASSYSARYNEKLFF. The chain uses TRBV6-5 and TRBJ1-4; D is unresolved. Germline CDR1 and CDR2: MNHEY and SVGAGI. The CDR3 totals 15 residues. The V gene lost 0 bases and the J gene lost 4 bases, with 9 bases spanning the gap.

The chain is built from TRBV6-5 and TRBJ1-5, with D maybe TRBD1 (5 bases). CDR1 and CDR2 (germline): MNHEY, SVGAGI. V dropped 0 bases and J dropped 4 bases, with 10 bases sitting between them. CDR3 size: 15 residues. Written as DNA, the CDR3 is TGTGCCAGCAGTTACTCGCTCAGGGCAAATCAGCCCCAGCATTTT. Translation gives CASSYSLRANQPQHF.

This clone showed up just once. The chain carries TRBV10-3 and TRBJ2-5, with D maybe TRBD1 (6 bases). The V gene's germline CDR1 is ENHRY and CDR2 SYGVKD. This CDR3 has 13 amino acids. V lost 6 bases and J 2 bases, leaving 10 bases between the germline ends. In nucleotides, the CDR3 is TGTGCCATCAGGGGGGACAATCAAGAGACCCAGTACTTC. Translated, it gives CAIRGDNQETQYF.

This chain connects TRBV28 to TRBJ2-2; 7 bases are a match to TRBD2. The V gene's germline CDR1 is MDHEN and CDR2 SYDVKM. The CDR3 length is 17 residues. V was clipped by 2 bases and J by 5 bases; unmatched bases: 11. CDR3 coding DNA: TGTGCCAGCAGTTTAAGAGGACTAGTGGCCAGGACCGGGGAGCTGTTTTTT. Its translation is CASSLRGLVARTGELFF.